A single sample is the source of the 7 T cell receptor beta chains below, sequenced in a study of regulatory T cells in long-lasting Graves disease. Indicated time point: persistent/refractory GD, antithyroid drugs over 5 years with positive TRAb. PBMC-derived RNA was used for the TCR library. Assembly of TCR beta libraries relied on iRepertoire HTBI primers together with Arm-PCR of CDR3 regions. TCRdb re-derived calls from the multiplex PCR reads in MiXCR, one entry per CDR3 protein. The sample includes 500,000 to 700,000 distinct CDR3 sequences, approximately 29% of them seen just once. The specimen comprised peripheral blood mononuclear cells (PBMCs), sampled when the disease was refractory, from a patient treated with antithyroid drugs. The receptors here all came from a female donor with Graves disease.

This chain connects TRBV30 to TRBJ1-1; D gene uncertain. V lost 0 bases and J 8 bases, leaving 10 bases between the germline ends. Germline V gene lookup returns CDR1 GTSNPN and CDR2 SVGIG (reference sequence). This CDR3 is built from 12 residues. This CDR3 is CAWSVLGDEAFF. DNA of the CDR3: TGTGCCTGGAGTGTACTTGGAGACGAAGCTTTCTTT.

This chain connects TRBV12-5 to TRBJ2-2; TRBD2 aligns across 11 bases. The CDR3 is 17 amino acids. Trimming took 0 bases from V and 7 from J; bases not matched to a gene: 7. Germline V gene data show CDR1 as LGHNT and CDR2 as FRNRAP. CDR3: CASGLVPTSGSIGELFF. The CDR3 coding sequence is TGTGCTAGTGGTTTGGTACCAACTAGCGGGAGTATCGGGGAGCTGTTTTTT.

Notes on this clonotype: A much larger clone differs from this one at a single base, so this may be a read error. The chain carries TRBV28 and TRBJ2-7; D ambiguous. The germline V gene has CDR1 MDHEN and CDR2 SYDVKM. CDR3 length: 12 residues. The CDR3 region has the DNA TGTGCCAGCAGTTTTGGGGTCTACGAGCAGTGCTTC. This codes for CASSFGVYEQCF. The full variable domain, completed using reference TRBV28 and TRBJ2-7, is DVKVTQSSRYLVKRTGEKVFLECVQDMDHENMFWYRQDPGLGLRLIYFSYDVKMKEKGDIPEGYSVSREKKERFSLILESASTNQTSMYLCASSFGVYEQCFGPGTRLTVT.

This clonotype appeared a single time. The gene calls are TRBV19 and TRBJ1-1; 8 bases are shared with TRBD1. CDR1 LNHDA and CDR2 SQIVND come from the germline V gene (reference sequence). Unmatched junction bases numbered 13, after V lost 10 bases and J lost 0 bases. The CDR3 spans 16 residues. Here the CDR3 reads CATRKDRVPLNTEAFF. The DNA for the CDR3 is TGTGCCACCCGTAAGGACAGGGTACCCTTGAACACTGAAGCTTTCTTT. The variable domain in full, completed from reference TRBV19 and TRBJ1-1, reads DGGITQSPKYLFRKEGQNVTLSCEQNLNHDAMYWYRQDPGQGLRLIYYSQIVNDFQKGDIAEGYSVSREKKESFPLTVTSAQKNPTAFYLCATRKDRVPLNTEAFFGQGTRLTVV.

The V call is TRBV25-1, the J call TRBJ1-6; no reliable D call. This CDR3 spans 14 amino acids. Germline CDR1 reads MGHDK; CDR2 reads SYGVNS. The V and J ends lost 2 bases and 6 bases respectively, with 8 bases between them. The chain's CDR3 is CASSEVTVNSPLHF. For the CDR3, the DNA is TGTGCCAGCAGTGAAGTCACCGTTAATTCACCCCTCCACTTT.

This chain connects TRBV12-3 or TRBV12-4 to TRBJ2-7, with 11 bases identical to TRBD2. The V and J ends lost 7 bases and 5 bases, in that order; junction bases with no gene match: 7. This CDR3 contains 14 residues. The CDR3 here is CASKIAGGPHEQYF. As DNA, the CDR3 is TGTGCCAGCAAAATAGCGGGAGGGCCTCACGAGCAGTACTTC.

This clonotype was observed many times. The chain employs TRBV27 and TRBJ2-5; D could derive from TRBD1 or TRBD2 (6 bases each). Trimming took off 2 bases at V and 2 bases at J, with 12 bases between the two ends. The CDR3 length is 15 residues. The V gene's germline CDR1 is MNHEY and CDR2 SMNVEV (reference sequence). CDR3: CASSLGGGLQETQYF. The CDR3 coding sequence is TGTGCCAGCAGTTTAGGAGGGGGTCTTCAAGAGACCCAGTACTTC.